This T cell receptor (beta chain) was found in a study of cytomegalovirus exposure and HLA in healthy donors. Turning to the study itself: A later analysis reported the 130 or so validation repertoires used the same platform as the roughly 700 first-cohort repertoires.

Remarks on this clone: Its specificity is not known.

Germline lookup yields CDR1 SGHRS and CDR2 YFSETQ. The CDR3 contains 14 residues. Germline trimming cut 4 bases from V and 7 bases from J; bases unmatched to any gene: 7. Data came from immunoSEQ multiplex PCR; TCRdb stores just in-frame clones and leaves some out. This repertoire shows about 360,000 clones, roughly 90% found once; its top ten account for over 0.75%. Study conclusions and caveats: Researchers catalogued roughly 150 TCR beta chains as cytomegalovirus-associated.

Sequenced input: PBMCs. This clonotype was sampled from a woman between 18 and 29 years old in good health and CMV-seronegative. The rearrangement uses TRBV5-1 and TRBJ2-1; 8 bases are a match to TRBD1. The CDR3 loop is CASSAERQGNEQFF. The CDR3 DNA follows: TGCGCCAGCAGCGCCGAGCGACAGGGGAATGAGCAGTTCTTC.